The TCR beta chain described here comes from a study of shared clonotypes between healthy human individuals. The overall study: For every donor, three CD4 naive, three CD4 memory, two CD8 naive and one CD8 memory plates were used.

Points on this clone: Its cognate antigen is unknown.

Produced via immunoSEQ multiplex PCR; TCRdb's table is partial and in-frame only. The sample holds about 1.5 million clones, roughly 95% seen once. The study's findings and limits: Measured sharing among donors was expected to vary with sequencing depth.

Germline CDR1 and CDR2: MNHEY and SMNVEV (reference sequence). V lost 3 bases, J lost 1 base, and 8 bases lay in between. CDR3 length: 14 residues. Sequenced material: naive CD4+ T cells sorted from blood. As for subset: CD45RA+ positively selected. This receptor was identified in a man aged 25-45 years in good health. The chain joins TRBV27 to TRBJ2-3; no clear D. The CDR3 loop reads CASSFQKGTDTQYF. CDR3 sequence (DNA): TGTGCCAGCAGTTTTCAAAAGGGCACAGATACGCAGTATTTT.